These 3 T cell receptor beta chains share one sample of origin, sequenced in a study of blood T cell repertoires in COVID-19. Clones were sequenced by immunoSEQ multiplex PCR, and TCRdb holds only the in-frame ones, with some missing. The table lists more than 75,000 clones, 75% to 90% of them singletons. The sequenced sample was peripheral blood. These receptors all stem from an elderly man with active or convalescent COVID-19.

The V gene is TRBV5-1, the J gene TRBJ2-5; perhaps TRBD1 as D (6 bases). V was pared by 0 bases and J by 4 bases, with 10 bases between. Germline V CDR1 and CDR2: SGHRS, YFSETQ. The CDR3 has 14 amino acids. The CDR3 DNA sequence: TGCGCCAGCAGCTTGGCATCACAGGGAGAGACCCAGTACTTC. It is translated as CASSLASQGETQYF.

This clone was seen more than once but under ten times. The chain couples TRBV7-3 to TRBJ1-3; TRBD1 is a possible D gene (5 bases). The CDR3 is 16 amino acids. The V gene lost 5 bases and the J gene lost 0 bases, with 14 bases spanning the gap. Germline assignment: CDR1 SGHTA and CDR2 FQGTGA. CDR3 nucleotide sequence: TGTGCCAGCAGCGCCCAAGGACAAAACTCTGGAAACACCATATATTTT. It translates to CASSAQGQNSGNTIYF.

The chain couples TRBV6-5 to TRBJ2-1; D remains ambiguous. V was trimmed by 4 bases and J by 6 bases, leaving 16 bases between them. This CDR3 comprises 15 residues. Germline V gene sequence: CDR1 MNHEY, CDR2 SVGAGI. This CDR3 reads CASSLQTPNFNEQFF. The CDR3 coding sequence is TGTGCCAGCAGTTTACAGACGCCTAACTTCAATGAGCAGTTCTTC.